The sequence of this TCR beta chain was determined in a study of blood T cell repertoires in COVID-19. Study-level background: Sources were T cells, B-cell-depleted T cells, or PBMCs; the material itself was cDNA or gDNA.

In the original analysis: Reference gene primer amplification gave nucleated cell count estimates. Measured with immunoSEQ multiplex PCR; TCRdb has only the in-frame clones, and not every one. The V and J calls and clone size are taken from that table; D and trimming were inferred from the DNA. Seen here are 120,000 or so clones, more than 70% observed once, and the top ten hold 3.5% to 4.5%. Germline V lookup: CDR1 LGHNA, CDR2 YSLEER. With 3 bases removed from V and 6 bases from J, the gap between germline ends came to 15 bases. The CDR3 extends over 14 amino acids. The sample taken for sequencing was peripheral blood. The TCR sequence derives from a man aged 55 to 70 with acute or convalescent COVID-19. The chain employs TRBV4-3 and TRBJ2-7, with D perhaps matching TRBD1 (7 bases). CDR3 coding DNA: TGCGCCAGCAGCCAGCGGGACAGCTATGCCGAGCAGTACTTC. Translation: CASSQRDSYAEQYF.